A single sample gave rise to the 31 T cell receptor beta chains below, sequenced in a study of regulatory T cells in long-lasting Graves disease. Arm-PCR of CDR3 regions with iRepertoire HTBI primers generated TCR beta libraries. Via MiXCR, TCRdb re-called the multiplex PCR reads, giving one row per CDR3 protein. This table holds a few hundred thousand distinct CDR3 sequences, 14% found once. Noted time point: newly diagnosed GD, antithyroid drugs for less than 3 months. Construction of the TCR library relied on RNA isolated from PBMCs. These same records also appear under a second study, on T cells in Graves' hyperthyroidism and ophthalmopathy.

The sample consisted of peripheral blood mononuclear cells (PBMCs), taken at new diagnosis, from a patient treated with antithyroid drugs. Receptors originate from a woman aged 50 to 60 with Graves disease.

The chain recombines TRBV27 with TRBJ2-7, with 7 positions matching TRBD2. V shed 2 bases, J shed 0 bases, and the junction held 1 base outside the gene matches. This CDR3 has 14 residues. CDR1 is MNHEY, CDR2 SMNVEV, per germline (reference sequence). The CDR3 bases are TGTGCCAGCAGTTTAGGGAGGGCCTCCTACGAGCAGTACTTC. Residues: CASSLGRASYEQYF.

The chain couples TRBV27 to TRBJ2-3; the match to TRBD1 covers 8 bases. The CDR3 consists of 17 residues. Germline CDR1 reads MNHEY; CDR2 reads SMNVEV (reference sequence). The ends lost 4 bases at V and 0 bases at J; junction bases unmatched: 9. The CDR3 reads CASSSTRDRSSTDTQYF. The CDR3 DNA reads TGTGCCAGCAGTTCTACCCGGGACAGGTCTAGCACAGATACGCAGTATTTT.

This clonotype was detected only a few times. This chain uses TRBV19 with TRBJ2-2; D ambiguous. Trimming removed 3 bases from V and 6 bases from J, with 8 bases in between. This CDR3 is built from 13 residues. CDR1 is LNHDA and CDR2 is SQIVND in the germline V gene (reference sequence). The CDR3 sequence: CASSIPPPGELFF. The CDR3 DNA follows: TGTGCCAGTAGTATTCCCCCTCCCGGGGAGCTGTTTTTT.

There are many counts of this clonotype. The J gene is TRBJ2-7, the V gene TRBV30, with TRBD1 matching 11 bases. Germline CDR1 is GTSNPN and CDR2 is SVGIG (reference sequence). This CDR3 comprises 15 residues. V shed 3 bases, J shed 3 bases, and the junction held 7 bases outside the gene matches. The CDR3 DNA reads TGTGCCTGGAGCGACTCGGGACAGGGGGTCTACGAGCAGTACTTC. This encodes CAWSDSGQGVYEQYF.

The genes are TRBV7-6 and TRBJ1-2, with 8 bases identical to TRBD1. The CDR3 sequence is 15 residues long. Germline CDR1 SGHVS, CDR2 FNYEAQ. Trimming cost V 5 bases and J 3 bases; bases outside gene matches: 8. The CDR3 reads CASSVRQGSDYGYTF. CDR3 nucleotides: TGTGCCAGCAGCGTAAGACAGGGGTCAGACTATGGCTACACCTTC. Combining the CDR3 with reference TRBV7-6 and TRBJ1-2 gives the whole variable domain GAGVSQSPRYKVTKRGQDVALRCDPISGHVSLYWYRQALGQGPEFLTYFNYEAQQDKSGLPNDRFSAERPEGSISTLTIQRTEQRDSAMYRCASSVRQGSDYGYTFGSGTRLTVV.

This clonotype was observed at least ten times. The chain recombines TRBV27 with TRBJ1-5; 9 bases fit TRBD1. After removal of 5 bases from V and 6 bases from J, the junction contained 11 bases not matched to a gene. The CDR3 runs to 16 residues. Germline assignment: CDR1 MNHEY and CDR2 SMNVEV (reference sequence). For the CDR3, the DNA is TGTGCCAGCAGTCCTACCGGACAGGGGTTAGGTCAGCCCCAGCATTTT. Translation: CASSPTGQGLGQPQHF.

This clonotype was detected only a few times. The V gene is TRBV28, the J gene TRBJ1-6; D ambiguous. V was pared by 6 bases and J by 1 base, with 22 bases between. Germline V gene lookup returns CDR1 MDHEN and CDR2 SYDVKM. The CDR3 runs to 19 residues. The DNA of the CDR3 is TGTGCCAGCAGCTCAGGACGTCGACCCATGAGTTCCTATAATTCACCCCTCCACTTT. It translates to CASSSGRRPMSSYNSPLHF.

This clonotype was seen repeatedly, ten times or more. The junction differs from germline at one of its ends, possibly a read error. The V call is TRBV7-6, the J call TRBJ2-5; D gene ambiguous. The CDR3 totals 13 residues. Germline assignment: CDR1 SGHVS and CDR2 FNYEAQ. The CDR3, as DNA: TGCGCCAGCAGCTTGCTCCCCAAAGAGACCCAGTACTTC. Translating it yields CASSLLPKETQYF. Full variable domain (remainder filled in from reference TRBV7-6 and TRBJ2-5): GAGVSQSPRYKVTKRGQDVALRCDPISGHVSLYWYRQALGQGPEFLTYFNYEAQQDKSGLPNDRFSAERPEGSISTLTIQRTEQRDSAMYRCASSLLPKETQYFGPGTRLLVL.

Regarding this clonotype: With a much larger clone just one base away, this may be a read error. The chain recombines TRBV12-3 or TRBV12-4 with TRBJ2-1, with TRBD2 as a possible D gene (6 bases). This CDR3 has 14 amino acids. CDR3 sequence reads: CAGSFGTLSDEQFF. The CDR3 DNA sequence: TGTGCCGGCAGTTTCGGGACTCTTAGCGATGAGCAGTTCTTC.

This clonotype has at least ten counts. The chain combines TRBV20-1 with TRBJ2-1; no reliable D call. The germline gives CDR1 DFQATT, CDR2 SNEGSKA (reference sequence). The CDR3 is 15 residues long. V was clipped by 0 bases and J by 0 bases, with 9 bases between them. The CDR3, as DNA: TGCAGTGCTAGAGATACGGCGAGCTCCTACAATGAGCAGTTCTTC. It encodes CSARDTASSYNEQFF.

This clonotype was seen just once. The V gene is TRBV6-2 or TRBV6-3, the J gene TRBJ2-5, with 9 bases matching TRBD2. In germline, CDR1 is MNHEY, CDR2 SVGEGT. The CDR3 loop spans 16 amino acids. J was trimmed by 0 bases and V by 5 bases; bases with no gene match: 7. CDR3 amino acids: CASSPRTSVYQETQYF. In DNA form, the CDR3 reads TGTGCCAGCAGTCCCCGGACTAGCGTGTACCAAGAGACCCAGTACTTC.

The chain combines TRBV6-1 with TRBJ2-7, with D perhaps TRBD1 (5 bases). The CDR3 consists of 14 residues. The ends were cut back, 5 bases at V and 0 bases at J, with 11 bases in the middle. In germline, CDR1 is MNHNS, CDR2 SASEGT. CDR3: CASSPRQSSYEQYF. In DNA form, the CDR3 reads TGTGCCAGCAGTCCCAGACAGAGCTCCTACGAGCAGTACTTC.

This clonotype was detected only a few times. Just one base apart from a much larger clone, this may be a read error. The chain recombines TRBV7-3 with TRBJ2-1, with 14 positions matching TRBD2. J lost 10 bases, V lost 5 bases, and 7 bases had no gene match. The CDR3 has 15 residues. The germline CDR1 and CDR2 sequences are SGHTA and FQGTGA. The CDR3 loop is CASSPGTSGSEEQFF. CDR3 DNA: TGTGCCAGCAGCCCCGGGACTAGCGGGAGTGAGGAGCAGTTCTTC.

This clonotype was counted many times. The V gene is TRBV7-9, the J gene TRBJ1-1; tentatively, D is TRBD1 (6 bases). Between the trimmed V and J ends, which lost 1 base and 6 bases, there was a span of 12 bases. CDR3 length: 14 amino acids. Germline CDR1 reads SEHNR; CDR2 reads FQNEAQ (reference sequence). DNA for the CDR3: TGTGCCAGCAGCTTAGTGACGGGGGCGTCTGAAGCTTTCTTT. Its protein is CASSLVTGASEAFF.

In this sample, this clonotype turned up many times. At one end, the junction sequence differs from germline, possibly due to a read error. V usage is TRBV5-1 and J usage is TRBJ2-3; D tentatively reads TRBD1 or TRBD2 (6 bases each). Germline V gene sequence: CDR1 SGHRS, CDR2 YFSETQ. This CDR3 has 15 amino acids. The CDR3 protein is CASSLRGASTDTQYF. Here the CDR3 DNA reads TGTGCCAGCAGCTTGAGGGGGGCTAGCACAGATACGCAGTATTTT.

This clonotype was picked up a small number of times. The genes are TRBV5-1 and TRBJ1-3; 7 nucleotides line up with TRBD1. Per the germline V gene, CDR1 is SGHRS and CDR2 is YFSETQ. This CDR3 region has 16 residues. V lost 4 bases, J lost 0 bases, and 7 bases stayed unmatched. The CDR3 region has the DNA TGCGCCAGCAGCCGTACAGGGGCGATCTCTGGAAACACCATATATTTT. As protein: CASSRTGAISGNTIYF.

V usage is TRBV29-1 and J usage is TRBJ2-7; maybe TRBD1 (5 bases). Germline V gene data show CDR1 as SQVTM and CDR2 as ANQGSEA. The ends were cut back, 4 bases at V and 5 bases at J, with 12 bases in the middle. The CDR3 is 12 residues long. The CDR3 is CSVVGQGHEQYF. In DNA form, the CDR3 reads TGCAGCGTTGTTGGCCAGGGCCACGAGCAGTACTTC.

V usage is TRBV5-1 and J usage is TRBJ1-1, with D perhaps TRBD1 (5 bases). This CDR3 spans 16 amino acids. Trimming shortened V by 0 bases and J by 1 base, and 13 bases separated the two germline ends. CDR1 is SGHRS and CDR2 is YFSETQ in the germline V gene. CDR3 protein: CASSLEGPGTNTEAFF. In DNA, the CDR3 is TGCGCCAGCAGCTTGGAGGGGCCTGGGACGAACACTGAAGCTTTCTTT.

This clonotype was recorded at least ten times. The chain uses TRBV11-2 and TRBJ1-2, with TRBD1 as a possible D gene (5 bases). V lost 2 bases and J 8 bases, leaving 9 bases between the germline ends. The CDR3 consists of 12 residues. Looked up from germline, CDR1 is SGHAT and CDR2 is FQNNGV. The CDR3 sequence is CASSLSRAGYTF. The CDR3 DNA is TGTGCCAGCAGCTTAAGCAGGGCGGGCTACACCTTC.

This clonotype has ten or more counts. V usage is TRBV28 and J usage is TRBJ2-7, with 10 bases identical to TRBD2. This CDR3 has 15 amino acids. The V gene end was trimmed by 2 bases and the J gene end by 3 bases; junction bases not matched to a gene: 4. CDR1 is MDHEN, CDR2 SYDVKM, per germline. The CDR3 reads CASSLASGSLYEQYF. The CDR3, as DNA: TGTGCCAGCAGTTTAGCTAGCGGGAGTCTCTACGAGCAGTACTTC.

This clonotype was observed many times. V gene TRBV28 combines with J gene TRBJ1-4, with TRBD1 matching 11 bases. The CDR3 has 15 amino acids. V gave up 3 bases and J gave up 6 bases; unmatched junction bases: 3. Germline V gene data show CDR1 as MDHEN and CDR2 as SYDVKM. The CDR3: CASSLAGQGDEKLFF. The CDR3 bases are TGTGCCAGCAGTTTGGCGGGACAGGGGGATGAAAAACTGTTTTTT. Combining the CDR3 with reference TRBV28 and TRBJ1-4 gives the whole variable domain DVKVTQSSRYLVKRTGEKVFLECVQDMDHENMFWYRQDPGLGLRLIYFSYDVKMKEKGDIPEGYSVSREKKERFSLILESASTNQTSMYLCASSLAGQGDEKLFFGSGTQLSVL.

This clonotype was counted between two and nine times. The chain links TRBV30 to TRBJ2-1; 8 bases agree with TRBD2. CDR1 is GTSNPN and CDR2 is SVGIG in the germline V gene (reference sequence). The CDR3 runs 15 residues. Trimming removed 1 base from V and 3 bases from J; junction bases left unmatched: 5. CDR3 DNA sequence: TGTGCCTGGAGTGGGGATAGCGGGGACTACAATGAGCAGTTCTTC. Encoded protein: CAWSGDSGDYNEQFF.

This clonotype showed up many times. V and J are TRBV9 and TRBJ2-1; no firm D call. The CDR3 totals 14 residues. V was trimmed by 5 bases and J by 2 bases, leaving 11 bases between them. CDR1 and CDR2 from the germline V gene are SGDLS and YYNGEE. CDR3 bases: TGTGCCAGCAGTGTTGGTGGCCCCTACAATGAGCAGTTCTTC. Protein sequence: CASSVGGPYNEQFF.

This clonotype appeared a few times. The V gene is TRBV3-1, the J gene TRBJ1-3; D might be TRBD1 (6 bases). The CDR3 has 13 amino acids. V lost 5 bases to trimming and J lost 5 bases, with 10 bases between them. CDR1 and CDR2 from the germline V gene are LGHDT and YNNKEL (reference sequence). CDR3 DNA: TGTGCCAGCAGCTACCGGGACAGAAACACCATATATTTT. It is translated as CASSYRDRNTIYF.

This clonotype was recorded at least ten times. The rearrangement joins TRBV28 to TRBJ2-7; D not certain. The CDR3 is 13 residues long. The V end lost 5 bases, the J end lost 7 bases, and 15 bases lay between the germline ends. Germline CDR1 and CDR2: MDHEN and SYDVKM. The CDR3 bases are TGTGCCAGCAGTCTACACACAGCTGGTGAGCAGTACTTC. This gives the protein CASSLHTAGEQYF.

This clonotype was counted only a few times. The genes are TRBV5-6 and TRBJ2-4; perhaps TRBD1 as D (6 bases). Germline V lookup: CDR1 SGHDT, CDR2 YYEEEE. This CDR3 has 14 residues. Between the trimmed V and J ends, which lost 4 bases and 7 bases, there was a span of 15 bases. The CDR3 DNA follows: TGTGCCAGCAGCCCCAAATTTCAGGGGAACATTCAGTACTTC. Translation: CASSPKFQGNIQYF.

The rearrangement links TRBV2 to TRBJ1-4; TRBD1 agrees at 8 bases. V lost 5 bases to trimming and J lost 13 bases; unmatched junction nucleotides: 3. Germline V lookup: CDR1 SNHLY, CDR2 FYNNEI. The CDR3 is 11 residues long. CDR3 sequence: CASSTGGLLFF. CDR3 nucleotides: TGTGCCAGCAGTACAGGGGGACTACTGTTTTTT.

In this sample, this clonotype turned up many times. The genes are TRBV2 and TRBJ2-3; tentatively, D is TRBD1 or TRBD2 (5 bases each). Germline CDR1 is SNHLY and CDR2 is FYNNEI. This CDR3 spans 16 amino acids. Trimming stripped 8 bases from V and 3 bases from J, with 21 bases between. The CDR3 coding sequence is TGTGCCAGCCGGTTCTTGGGCCTCGAGGGGACAGATACGCAGTATTTT. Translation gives CASRFLGLEGTDTQYF.

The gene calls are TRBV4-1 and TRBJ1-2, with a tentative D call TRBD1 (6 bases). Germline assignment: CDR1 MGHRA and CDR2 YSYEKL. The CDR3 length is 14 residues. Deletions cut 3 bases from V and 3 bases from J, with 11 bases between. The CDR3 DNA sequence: TGCGCCAGCAGCCATACAACAGGGCACTATGGCTACACCTTC. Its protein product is CASSHTTGHYGYTF.

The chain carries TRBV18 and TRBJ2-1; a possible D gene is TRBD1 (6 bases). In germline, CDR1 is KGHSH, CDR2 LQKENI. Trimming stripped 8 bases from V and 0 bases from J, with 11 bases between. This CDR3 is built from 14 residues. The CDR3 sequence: CASAKDSSYNEQFF. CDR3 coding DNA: TGTGCCAGCGCAAAGGACAGCTCCTACAATGAGCAGTTCTTC.

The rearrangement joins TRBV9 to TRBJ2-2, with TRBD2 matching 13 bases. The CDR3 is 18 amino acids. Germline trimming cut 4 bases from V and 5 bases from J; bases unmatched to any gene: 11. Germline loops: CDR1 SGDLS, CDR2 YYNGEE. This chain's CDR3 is CASSPRTSGRGVTGELFF. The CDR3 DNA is TGTGCCAGCAGCCCACGGACTAGCGGGAGAGGTGTAACCGGGGAGCTGTTTTTT.